The TCR beta chain described here comes from a study of blood T cell repertoires in COVID-19. Study background: Acute-phase and convalescent COVID-19 samples originated in the United States, Italy and Spain.

Original processing notes: Counts of nucleated cells, estimated from reference gene primer amplification, were obtained. Data came from immunoSEQ multiplex PCR; TCRdb stores just in-frame clones and leaves some out. The V and J calls and clone size come from that table; D and trimming were worked out from the DNA. The top ten hold about 16% of the sample, which has around 48,000 clones, roughly 86% seen once. Germline trimming cut 2 bases from V and 7 bases from J; bases unmatched to any gene: 7. From germline, CDR1 is SEHNR and CDR2 FQNEAQ (reference sequence). The CDR3 length is 15 residues. The TCR comes from a man aged 55 to 69 with active or convalescent COVID-19. The sample consisted of peripheral blood. The chain joins TRBV7-9 to TRBJ2-2, with 7 nucleotides matching TRBD1. The CDR3 region is CASSLPTGWSGELFF. The CDR3 bases are TGTGCCAGCAGCTTACCGACAGGGTGGAGCGGGGAGCTGTTTTTT.